This T cell receptor beta chain was observed in a study of shared clonotypes between healthy human individuals. Broader study findings: Limited genetic and exposure-history diversity came from having few donors. Memory subsets had estimated richness that was generally smaller than that of naive subsets. Among donors, sharing of clonotypes was expected to be affected by sequencing depth.

The CDR3 has 14 residues. The germline V gene has CDR1 SGHTA and CDR2 FQGNSA. V lost 5 bases and J lost 9, with 17 bases in between. All the donors were Caucasian adults who lived in Nashville, Tennessee. Produced via immunoSEQ multiplex PCR; TCRdb's table is partial and in-frame only. The sample lists roughly 2,500,000 clones, over 85% occurring once. Concerning this clone: Its cognate antigen is unknown.

The sequence derives from a man aged 18 to 30 in good health. Some clones in this sample may be carry-over from other donors' samples. The sequenced sample consisted of naive CD4+ T cells from PBMCs. Subset defined: CD45RA+ positively selected. V is TRBV7-2 and J is TRBJ2-4; weak D call: TRBD2 (7 bases). CDR3 sequence (DNA): TGTGCCAGCAGCCAGTTGGGGGGGCAGGCCATTCAGTACTTC. This codes for CASSQLGGQAIQYF.